This T cell receptor (beta chain) was sequenced during a study of blood T cell repertoires in COVID-19 (dated by TCRdb to about 2020). Broadly, across the study: Samples covering the acute and convalescent phases of COVID-19 were provided by collaborators in the United States, Italy and Spain. Where available, HLA class I and class II types were taken from metadata supplied by the sample provider and were not determined by assay-based typing. Deeply sampled blood TCRbeta repertoires from subjects exposed to, actively infected with, or recovered from COVID-19 were included in the dataset. The repertoires were released in a freely available public database intended as a resource for research on the immune response to SARS-CoV-2. Sample metadata almost always included a de-identified subject ID, COVID-19 status, age in years and sex. Samples were obtained from the ongoing ImmuneRACE study (first 160 participants) and from 1,254 subjects provided by 6 global collaborators. The material from the prospective study consisted of cDNA or gDNA derived from T cells, B-cell-depleted T cells, or PBMCs. What the research found in general, with its limitations: The amount of clinical and demographic metadata varied by source and participant and was provided uncurated.

Each collaborating institution followed its own protocols to collect whole blood in K2EDTA tubes. For TCRbeta analysis, collaborator samples were shipped as frozen whole blood, as isolated PBMCs, or as DNA extracted from either sample type. TCRbeta CDR3 regions were amplified from genomic DNA using the immunoSEQ Assay, a bias-controlled multiplex PCR. Per the source publication's procedure: Nucleated cell counts per sample were estimated from amplification of reference gene primers within the assay. To quantify the absolute abundance of each unique TCRbeta CDR3 rearrangement, sequence reads were collapsed and filtered. For each sample, productive Simpson clonality was calculated as the square root of Simpson's diversity index over productive rearrangements. TCRdb took over this immuneACCESS table, retaining in-frame rearrangements with V and J assigned. Such tables are incomplete; in checked studies, under half of the missing clones stem from an unresolved V gene, and the remainder is unexplained. Clone size and the V and J calls come from that table; the DNA yielded D and trimming. This sample is represented by around 310,000 clones; about 91% of them were singletons. About 12% of the sample goes to the ten largest clones.

Trimming removed 4 bases from V and 5 bases from J; the gene matches leave 11 bases unexplained. Sequences ENHRY (CDR1) and SYGVKD (CDR2) are obtained from the germline V gene. The CDR3, cysteine through phenylalanine, is 16 amino acids long. Here the CDR3 DNA is all that survives: 48 bases in frame from base 1. A note on this clone: The clone's antigen remains unknown. No quality values exist for individual bases; no much larger clone is one base distant.

The TCR was taken from a woman aged 60 to 75 with acute or convalescent COVID-19. The rearranged chain carries TRBV10-3 and TRBJ2-5, with TRBD2 identical over 9 junction bases. Source material: peripheral blood. The DNA reads as follows: TGTGCCATCAGTGTCCCCGGGGCGGGGGGGGATGAGACCCAGTACTTC. It codes for CAISVPGAGGDETQYF.